This T cell receptor beta chain was sequenced for a study of T cell responses to AZD1222 COVID-19 vaccine. V shed 6 bases, J shed 3 bases, and the junction held 3 bases outside the gene matches. The CDR3 has 14 amino acids. Germline lookup yields CDR1 MNHEY and CDR2 SVGEGT. Clones were read by immunoSEQ multiplex PCR, and TCRdb kept only the in-frame ones, dropping some. The sample has some 180,000 clones, over 80% seen once; the top ten hold under 1.1%. Concerning this clone: Its target is unknown.

Study conclusions and caveats: White British donors predominated, females outnumbered males, and clonal diversity was possibly underestimated. Elevations in Spike-specific TCR breadth and depth followed administration of two AZD1222 doses. Every sample of the repertoires postdated the peak T cell response.

The receptor's source is an adult who received the MenACWY meningococcal vaccine as a control. This sample comprised peripheral blood, obtained 28 days after the second dose of the MenACWY control vaccine. This chain connects TRBV6-2 or TRBV6-3 to TRBJ1-2; 11 bases agree with TRBD1. For the CDR3, the DNA is TGTGCCAGCAGCCGGGGACAGGGGGACTATGGCTACACCTTC. As protein: CASSRGQGDYGYTF.